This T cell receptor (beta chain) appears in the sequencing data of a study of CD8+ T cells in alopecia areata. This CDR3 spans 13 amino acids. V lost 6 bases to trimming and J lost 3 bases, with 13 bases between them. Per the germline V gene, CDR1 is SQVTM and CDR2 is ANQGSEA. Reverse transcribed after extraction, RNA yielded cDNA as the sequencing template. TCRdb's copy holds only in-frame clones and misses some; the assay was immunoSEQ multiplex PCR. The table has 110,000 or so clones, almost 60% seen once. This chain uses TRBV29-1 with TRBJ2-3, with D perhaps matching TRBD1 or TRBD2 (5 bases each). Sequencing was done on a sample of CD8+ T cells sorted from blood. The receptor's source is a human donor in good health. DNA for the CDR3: TGCAGCGTAAACGGGGCCAGAACAGATACGCAGTATTTT. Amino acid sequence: CSVNGARTDTQYF.